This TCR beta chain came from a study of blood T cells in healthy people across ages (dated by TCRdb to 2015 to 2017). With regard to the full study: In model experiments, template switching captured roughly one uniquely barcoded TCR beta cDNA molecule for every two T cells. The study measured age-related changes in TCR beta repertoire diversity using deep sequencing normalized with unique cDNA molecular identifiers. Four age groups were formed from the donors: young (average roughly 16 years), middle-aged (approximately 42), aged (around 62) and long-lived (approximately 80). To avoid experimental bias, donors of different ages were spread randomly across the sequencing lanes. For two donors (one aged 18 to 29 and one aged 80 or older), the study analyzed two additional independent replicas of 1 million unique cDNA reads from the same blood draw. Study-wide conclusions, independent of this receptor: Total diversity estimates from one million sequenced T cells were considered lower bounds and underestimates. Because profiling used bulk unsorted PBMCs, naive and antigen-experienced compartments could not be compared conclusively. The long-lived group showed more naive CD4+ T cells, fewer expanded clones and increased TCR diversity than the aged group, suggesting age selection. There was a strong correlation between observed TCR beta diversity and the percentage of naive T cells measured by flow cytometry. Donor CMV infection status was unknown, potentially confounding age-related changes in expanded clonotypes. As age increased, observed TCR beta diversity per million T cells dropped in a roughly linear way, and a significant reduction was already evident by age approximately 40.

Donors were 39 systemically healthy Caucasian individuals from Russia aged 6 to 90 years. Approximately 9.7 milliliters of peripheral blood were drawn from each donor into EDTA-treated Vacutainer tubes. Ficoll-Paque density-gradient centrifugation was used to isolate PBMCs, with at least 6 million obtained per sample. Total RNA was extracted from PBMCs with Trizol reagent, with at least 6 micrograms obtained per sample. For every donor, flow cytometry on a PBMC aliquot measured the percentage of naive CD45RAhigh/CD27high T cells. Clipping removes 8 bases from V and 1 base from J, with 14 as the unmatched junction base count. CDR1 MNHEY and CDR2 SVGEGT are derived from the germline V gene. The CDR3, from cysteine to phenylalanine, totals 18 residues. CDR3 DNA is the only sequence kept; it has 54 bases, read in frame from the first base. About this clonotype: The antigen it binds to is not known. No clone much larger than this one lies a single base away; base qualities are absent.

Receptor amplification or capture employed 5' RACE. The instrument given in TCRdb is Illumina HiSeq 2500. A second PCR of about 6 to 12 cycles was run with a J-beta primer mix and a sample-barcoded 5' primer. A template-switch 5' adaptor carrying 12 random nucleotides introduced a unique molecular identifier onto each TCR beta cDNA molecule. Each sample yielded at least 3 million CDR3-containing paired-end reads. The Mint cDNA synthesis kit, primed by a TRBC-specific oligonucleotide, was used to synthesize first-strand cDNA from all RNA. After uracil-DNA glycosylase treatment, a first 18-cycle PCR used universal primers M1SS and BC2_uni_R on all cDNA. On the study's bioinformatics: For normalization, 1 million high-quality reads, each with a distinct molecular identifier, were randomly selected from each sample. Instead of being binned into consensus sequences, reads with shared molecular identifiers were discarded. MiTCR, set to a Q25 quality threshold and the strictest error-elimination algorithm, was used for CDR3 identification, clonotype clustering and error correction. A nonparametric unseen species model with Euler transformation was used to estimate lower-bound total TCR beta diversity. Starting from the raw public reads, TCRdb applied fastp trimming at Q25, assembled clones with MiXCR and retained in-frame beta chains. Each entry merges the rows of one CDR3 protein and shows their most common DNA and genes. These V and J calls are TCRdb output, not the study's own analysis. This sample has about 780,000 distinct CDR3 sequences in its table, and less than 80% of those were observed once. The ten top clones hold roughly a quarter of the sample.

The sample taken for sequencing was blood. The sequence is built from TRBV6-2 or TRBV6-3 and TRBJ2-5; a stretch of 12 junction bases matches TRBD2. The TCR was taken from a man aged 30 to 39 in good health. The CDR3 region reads CASSAALGLAGSQETQYF. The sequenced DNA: TGTGCCAGCTCCGCCGCCCTTGGACTAGCGGGGAGCCAAGAGACCCAGTACTTC.